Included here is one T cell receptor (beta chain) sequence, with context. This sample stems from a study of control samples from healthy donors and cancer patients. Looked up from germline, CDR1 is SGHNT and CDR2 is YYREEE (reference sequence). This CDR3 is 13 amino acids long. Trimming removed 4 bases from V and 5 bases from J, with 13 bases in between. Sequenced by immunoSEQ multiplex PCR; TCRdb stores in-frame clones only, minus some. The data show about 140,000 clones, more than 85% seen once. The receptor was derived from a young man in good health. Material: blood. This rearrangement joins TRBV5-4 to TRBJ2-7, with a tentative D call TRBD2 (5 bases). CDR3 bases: TGTGCCAGCAGCCTCGGGGTAGCGAACGAGCAGTACTTC. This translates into CASSLGVANEQYF.